These T cell receptor beta chains were read from a single sample in a study of read filtering for tumor transcriptome and immune sequencing. TCRdb redid the calling of the reads with MiXCR, one entry per CDR3 protein. In the table there are 85,000 or so distinct CDR3 sequences, 9% to 15% of which are singletons. Sequenced input: a population of CD138-negative cells sorted from bone marrow. The receptors were sampled from a donor aged 40 or older with multiple myeloma. Both conserved end residues are part of each CDR3. A D gene is named only where the DNA matches it firmly. Part of the rows lack a size; the others show once, few, many or a class for expanded clones.

TRBJ1-1 TRBV29-1 . 11 . CSVAPDTEAFF TGCAGCGTTGCCCCGGACACTGAAGCTTTCTTT
TRBJ1-1 TRBV5-1 many 15 TRBD1 CASSLQGAVGTEAFF TGCGCCAGCAGCTTACAGGGGGCAGTGGGCACTGAAGCTTTCTTT
TRBJ2-5 TRBV20-1 . 10 . CSASTPTQYF TGCAGTGCTAGTACCCCGACCCAGTACTTC
TRBJ1-1 TRBV12-3/TRBV12-4 . 13 . CASSLTANTEAFF TGTGCCAGCAGCTTGACAGCGAACACTGAAGCTTTCTTT
TRBJ2-3 TRBV12-3/TRBV12-4 many 14 . CASSPRTGTDTQYF TGTGCCAGCAGCCCAAGGACAGGCACAGATACGCAGTATTTT
TRBJ1-5 TRBV2 many 17 . CASSESSSRARNQPQHF TGTGCCAGCAGTGAATCGTCGTCCAGGGCACGCAATCAGCCCCAGCATTTT
TRBJ2-3 TRBV5-1 many 15 . CASSDSGQSTDTQYF TGCGCCAGCAGCGATTCGGGACAAAGCACAGATACGCAGTATTTT
TRBJ2-1 TRBV29-1 many 8 . CSVVGQSF TGCAGCGTTGTGGGGCAGTCCTTC
TRBJ2-1 TRBV4-1 . 16 TRBD1 CTSSQGDISIWDEQFF TGCACCAGCAGCCAGGGGGACATATCCATTTGGGATGAGCAGTTCTTC
TRBJ2-1 TRBV7-2 many 14 TRBD2 CASRNSGRAHEQFF TGTGCCAGCAGGAATAGCGGGAGGGCCCATGAGCAGTTCTTC
TRBJ1-1 TRBV29-1 many 13 . CSVAQGRNTEAFF TGCAGCGTTGCGCAGGGAAGGAACACTGAAGCTTTCTTT
TRBJ2-7 TRBV30 many 13 TRBD1 CAWSEGGAYEQYF TGTGCCTGGAGTGAAGGGGGCGCCTACGAGCAGTACTTC
TRBJ2-5 TRBV7-2 many 13 . CASSPPSQETQYF TGTGCCAGCAGCCCCCCGAGCCAAGAGACCCAGTACTTC
TRBJ1-1 TRBV6-1 many 14 TRBD1 CASTLLTGGTEAFF TGTGCCAGCACCCTTCTGACAGGGGGCACTGAAGCTTTCTTT
TRBJ2-3 TRBV30 many 13 . CALFHWAGNTQYF TGTGCCTTATTCCACTGGGCAGGAAATACGCAGTATTTT
TRBJ2-1 TRBV20-1 many 14 . CSARIPVSYNEQFF TGCAGTGCTAGAATCCCCGTTTCCTACAATGAGCAGTTCTTC